A single sample is the source of the 10 T cell receptor beta chains below, sequenced in a study of blood T cell repertoires in COVID-19. Using immunoSEQ multiplex PCR, the repertoire was profiled, and TCRdb retains in-frame clones only, with some absent. Here the sample spans about 120,000 clones, 78% being singletons. The sample taken for sequencing was peripheral blood. These receptor sequences come from a man between 65 and 80 years old with acute or convalescent COVID-19.

The rearrangement uses TRBV2 and TRBJ2-5, with D hard to call. The CDR3 is 13 residues long. Per germline, CDR1 SNHLY and CDR2 FYNNEI. Trimming took 4 bases from V and 5 from J, leaving 11 bases between them. CDR3 region: CASSVPFEETQYF. The CDR3 DNA is TGTGCCAGCAGTGTGCCGTTCGAGGAGACCCAGTACTTC.

This clone occurred many times. The chain couples TRBV7-2 to TRBJ1-2, with D perhaps TRBD1 (5 bases). CDR3 length: 14 amino acids. V was trimmed by 3 bases and J by 0 bases, leaving 8 bases between them. Germline CDR1 is SGHTA and CDR2 is FQGNSA. Here the CDR3 reads CASSLLQANYGYTF. DNA for the CDR3: TGTGCCAGCAGCTTGTTACAGGCTAACTATGGCTACACCTTC.

V usage is TRBV7-9 and J usage is TRBJ2-2; 8 nucleotides line up with TRBD1. Germline CDR1 is SEHNR and CDR2 is FQNEAQ (reference sequence). The CDR3 has 19 residues. V trimming: 2 bases; J trimming: 0 bases; junction bases outside the gene matches: 11. DNA of the CDR3: TGTGCCAGCAGCTTACCCTTACAGGGGGAATCGGCGAACACCGGGGAGCTGTTTTTT. Translated: CASSLPLQGESANTGELFF.

The chain carries TRBV12-3 or TRBV12-4 and TRBJ2-5; TRBD1 is a possible D gene (6 bases). V dropped 5 bases and J dropped 5 bases, with 9 bases sitting between them. The CDR3 spans 12 residues. This CDR3 is CASSTGSETQYF. The CDR3 nucleotides are TGTGCCAGCAGTACAGGGAGCGAGACCCAGTACTTC.

In its sample, this clone was seen once. The J gene is TRBJ2-3, the V gene TRBV7-3, with TRBD1 as a possible D gene (6 bases). This CDR3 comprises 14 residues. Germline CDR1 reads SGHTA; CDR2 reads FQGTGA. V shed 2 bases and J shed 2 bases, with 8 bases lying between them. The CDR3, as DNA: TGTGCCAGCAGCTTAGGACAGATCACAGATACGCAGTATTTT. Encoded protein: CASSLGQITDTQYF.

This rearrangement joins TRBV14 to TRBJ1-6; D uncertain. This CDR3 is built from 15 residues. Between the trimmed V and J ends, which lost 1 base and 6 bases, there was a span of 10 bases. Germline CDR1 SGHDN, CDR2 FVKESK. CDR3 DNA: TGTGCCAGCAGCCAAGTTGGGCAGGTTAATTCACCCCTCCACTTT. Its protein is CASSQVGQVNSPLHF.

This chain uses TRBV6-5 with TRBJ2-7, with 9 bases lining up with TRBD2. The CDR3 extends over 14 amino acids. With V trimmed by 2 bases and J by 2 bases, 1 base remained unmatched. Germline CDR1 MNHEY, CDR2 SVGAGI. The CDR3 protein is CASSYQRGAYEQYF. The CDR3 region has the DNA TGTGCCAGCAGTTACCAGCGGGGGGCCTACGAGCAGTACTTC.

CDR3 protein: CASRGSYGTEGKLFF. Here the CDR3 DNA reads TGTGCCAGCAGGGGATCTTACGGGACAGAGGGAAAACTGTTTTTT. The V gene is TRBV25-1, the J gene TRBJ1-4; TRBD1 agrees at 7 bases. CDR3 length: 15 amino acids. Trimming removed 6 bases from V and 10 bases from J; junction bases left unmatched: 14. CDR1 MGHDK and CDR2 SYGVNS come from the germline V gene.

V usage is TRBV18 and J usage is TRBJ2-3, with 9 bases lining up with TRBD1. CDR1 and CDR2 from the germline V gene are KGHSH and LQKENI. V was pared by 3 bases and J by 2 bases, with 6 bases of the junction left unmatched. The length of the CDR3 is 16 residues. The DNA of the CDR3 is TGTGCCAGCTCACCCATGGGGGACAGGGTCACAGATACGCAGTATTTT. Residues: CASSPMGDRVTDTQYF.

This clone appeared a single time. The chain employs TRBV5-1 and TRBJ2-5, with TRBD1 as a possible D gene (5 bases). The CDR3 runs 16 residues. The V and J ends lost 2 bases and 2 bases respectively, with 16 bases between them. Germline V CDR1 and CDR2: SGHRS, YFSETQ. This CDR3 reads CASSLMGLRGQETQYF. CDR3 nucleotides: TGCGCCAGCAGCTTAATGGGGCTAAGGGGACAAGAGACCCAGTACTTC.